This T cell receptor beta chain stems from a study of T cells in localized non-small cell lung cancer. Findings and limits, study-wide: Adjacent lung held a median roughly 50 of the top 100 tumor clones. Adjacent uninvolved lung tissue had the highest T cell clonality, exceeding tumor.

The CDR3 spans 14 residues. J gave up 1 base and V 4 bases, and 5 bases lay outside the gene matches. Germline CDR1 SQVTM, CDR2 ANQGSEA. This clone was counted between two and nine times. What it binds is not known. Profiling relied on immunoSEQ multiplex PCR, and the TCRdb table lists in-frame clones only, not all of them. The sample shows around 1,700 clones, more than 35% of them seen only once. The material sequenced was lung tumor tissue, taken before any cancer treatment. The V gene is TRBV29-1, the J gene TRBJ2-7; 9 nucleotides align to TRBD2. This clonotype was sampled from a female donor aged 60 or older with stage I lung adenocarcinoma. CDR3 residues: CSVGKREVSYEQYF. CDR3 DNA sequence: TGCAGCGTTGGTAAGCGGGAGGTATCCTACGAGCAGTACTTC.